This TCR beta chain emerged from a study of blood T cell repertoires in COVID-19. Overall study: Samples of COVID-19 (acute and convalescent) were obtained from the United States, Italy and Spain.

Per the authors' pipeline: Cell counts per sample came from amplifying reference gene primers. The protocol was immunoSEQ multiplex PCR, while the TCRdb copy is restricted to in-frame clones and leaves out a portion. The DNA gave D and trimming, while V, J and clone size come from that table. Seen here are 310,000 or so clones, around 87% observed once, and the top ten hold roughly 1.3%. Per germline, CDR1 SGHTA and CDR2 FQGNSA. Trimming took 3 bases from V and 5 from J; bases not matched to a gene: 4. CDR3 length: 15 residues. The chain links TRBV7-2 to TRBJ2-3, with 11 bases lining up with TRBD2. This clonotype originated in a man in his 70s with acute or convalescent COVID-19. The sequenced sample consisted of peripheral blood. The CDR3 here is CASSFLLAGGDTQYF. CDR3 nucleotide sequence: TGTGCCAGCAGCTTCCTCCTAGCGGGGGGAGATACGCAGTATTTT.